This T cell receptor beta chain was sequenced during a study of neurological immune-mediated disorders. The CDR3 length is 17 residues. V lost 5 bases and J 0 bases, leaving 18 bases between the germline ends. Germline values: CDR1 SGHTA, CDR2 FQGTGA. TCRdb recomputed calls from the 5' RACE reads with MiXCR, one row per CDR3 protein. The sample has nearly 45,000 distinct CDR3 sequences; under 25% are singletons. Time point defined: technical triplicate 3. This clonotype was found many times. The material sequenced was PBMCs. The chain carries TRBV7-3 and TRBJ2-3; tentative D call: TRBD1 (6 bases). This TCR derives from a man in his fifties or sixties with HTLV-1-associated myelopathy (HAM/TSP). The CDR3 sequence: CASSQLGAASSTDTQYF. The CDR3 nucleotides are TGTGCCAGCAGCCAGTTGGGGGCAGCCTCTAGCACAGATACGCAGTATTTT.